Below, 6 T cell receptor beta chains from the same sample are listed, as sequenced in a study of blood T cell repertoires in COVID-19. Only in-frame clones appear in the TCRdb table, and some are missing; sequencing was by immunoSEQ multiplex PCR. Of 200,000 to 250,000 clones in the sample, about 85% are singletons; the top ten hold approximately 5.1%. The sequenced sample consisted of peripheral blood. Receptors originate from an older woman who had recovered from COVID-19.

V gene TRBV19 combines with J gene TRBJ1-6; possible D gene TRBD1, 6 bases. The germline gives CDR1 LNHDA, CDR2 SQIVND (reference sequence). V lost 7 bases and J 6 bases, leaving 13 bases between the germline ends. This CDR3 spans 14 amino acids. CDR3 sequence: CASMMGAFNSPLHF. For the CDR3, the DNA is TGTGCCAGTATGATGGGGGCCTTTAATTCACCCCTCCACTTT.

V is TRBV7-8 and J is TRBJ2-3; TRBD2 is a possible D gene (7 bases). Trimming left V 5 bases short and J 6 bases short, with 15 bases between. CDR3 length equals 14 residues. The germline CDR1 and CDR2 sequences are SGHVS and FQNEAQ. The CDR3 coding sequence is TGTGCCAGCAGCCTCCTGGGGGGGGCTGATACGCAGTATTTT. It yields the protein CASSLLGGADTQYF.

V and J are TRBV4-3 and TRBJ2-1, with 9 bases lining up with TRBD1. V trimming: 2 bases; J trimming: 4 bases; junction bases outside the gene matches: 3. The CDR3 consists of 15 residues. Germline V gene data show CDR1 as LGHNA and CDR2 as YSLEER. The CDR3 protein is CASSQTGTGYNEQFF. Written as DNA, the CDR3 is TGCGCCAGCAGCCAAACCGGGACAGGGTACAATGAGCAGTTCTTC.

J is TRBJ2-7 and V is TRBV6-5; weak D call: TRBD1 (5 bases). Deletions cut 7 bases from V and 0 bases from J, with 10 bases between. CDR1 is MNHEY and CDR2 is SVGAGI in the germline V gene. The CDR3 extends over 13 amino acids. In DNA, the CDR3 is TGTGCCAGCACTAGGGGCTCCTCCTACGAGCAGTACTTC. Translated, it gives CASTRGSSYEQYF.

The chain employs TRBV6-1 and TRBJ2-7; 15 positions match TRBD2. CDR1 and CDR2 from the germline V gene are MNHNS and SASEGT. CDR3 length: 19 residues. The V gene end was trimmed by 4 bases and the J gene end by 2 bases; junction bases not matched to a gene: 12. The CDR3 region has the DNA TGTGCCAGCAGTGCAACTGGGACTAGCGGGGGGTTCAACCCCTACGAGCAGTACTTC. This sequence encodes CASSATGTSGGFNPYEQYF.

The V gene is TRBV4-3, the J gene TRBJ1-2, with a tentative D call TRBD1 (6 bases). CDR1 is LGHNA and CDR2 is YSLEER in the germline V gene. The CDR3 is made up of 13 amino acids. Trimming took off 6 bases at V and 5 bases at J, with 13 bases between the two ends. Written as DNA, the CDR3 is TGCGCCAGCAGTTCCCACAGGGTGTATGGCTACACCTTC. Protein sequence: CASSSHRVYGYTF.